The source of this T cell receptor (beta chain) is a study of shared clonotypes between healthy human individuals. Study observations and caveats: Despite large depth, rarefaction showed incomplete sorted-subset sequencing.

Per germline, CDR1 LGHNA and CDR2 YSLEER. There are 17 residues in the CDR3. Trimming at V came to 0 bases and at J to 7 bases, leaving 11 bases not matched to a gene. Assay: immunoSEQ multiplex PCR; the TCRdb copy retains only in-frame clones and omits some. The sample carries around 980,000 clones, approximately 80% recorded once. Turning to this clone: What it binds is not known.

The clonotype was recovered from a man younger than 35 in good health. Some clones in this sample may be carry-over from other donors' samples. The source material was memory CD4+ T cells from PBMCs. Regarding subset: CD45RA-negative fraction. V is TRBV4-3 and J is TRBJ1-5; 8 bases line up with TRBD1. CDR3 loop: CASSQDLGRTGRQPQHF. The CDR3 coding sequence is TGCGCCAGCAGCCAAGATCTCGGGAGGACAGGGCGCCAGCCCCAGCATTTT.